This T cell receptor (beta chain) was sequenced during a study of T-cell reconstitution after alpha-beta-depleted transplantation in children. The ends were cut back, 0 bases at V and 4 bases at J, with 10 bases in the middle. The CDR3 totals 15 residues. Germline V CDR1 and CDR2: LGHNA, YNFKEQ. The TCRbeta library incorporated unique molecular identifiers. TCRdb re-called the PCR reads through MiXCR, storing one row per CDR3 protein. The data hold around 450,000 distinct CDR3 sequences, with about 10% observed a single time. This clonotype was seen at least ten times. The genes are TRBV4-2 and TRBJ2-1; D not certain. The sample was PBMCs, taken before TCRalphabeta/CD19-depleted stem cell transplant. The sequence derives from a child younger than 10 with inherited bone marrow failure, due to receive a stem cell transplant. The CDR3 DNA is TGTGCCAGCAGCCAAGAATCTCTGGATTACAATGAGCAGTTCTTC. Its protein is CASSQESLDYNEQFF.